Listed here are 27 T cell receptor beta chains from one sample, sequenced in a study of T cells in Graves' hyperthyroidism and ophthalmopathy. RNA transcripts gave rise to amplified TCR beta CDR3 regions. A first-round RT-PCR of the TCR CDR3 used the HTBI primer set. TCRdb reprocessed the multiplex PCR reads via MiXCR and lists one record per CDR3 protein. The table has approximately 420,000 distinct CDR3 sequences, roughly 15% seen once. Material for sequencing was blood. All receptors derive from a woman aged 18-29 years with Graves' hyperthyroidism.

This clonotype was detected ten times or more. CDR3 amino acids: CASSPSRAGQQETQYF. CDR3 DNA: TGTGCCAGCTCACCTTCTCGCGCGGGACAACAAGAGACCCAGTACTTC. This chain joins TRBV18 and TRBJ2-5; tentatively, D is TRBD1 or TRBD2 (6 bases each). The CDR3 consists of 16 residues. V lost 3 bases to trimming and J lost 2 bases, with 16 bases between them. Germline-derived CDR1 and CDR2 are KGHSH and LQKENI.

This clonotype was found many times. This sequence joins TRBV13 and TRBJ2-3; the match to TRBD2 covers 12 bases. Unmatched junction bases numbered 9, after V lost 5 bases and J lost 0 bases. The CDR3 totals 18 residues. CDR1 and CDR2 (germline): PRHDT, FYEKMQ (reference sequence). CDR3 protein: CASSPQTGLAGSTDTQYF. Here the CDR3 DNA reads TGTGCCAGCAGCCCTCAAACAGGACTAGCGGGGAGCACAGATACGCAGTATTTT.

This clonotype was recorded at least ten times. A read error may account for a junction end that differs from germline. The V and J genes are TRBV6-2 or TRBV6-3 and TRBJ2-7; D is unresolved. This CDR3 contains 13 residues. Per the germline V gene, CDR1 is MNHEY and CDR2 is SVGEGT. CDR3 loop: CASSSASSYEQYF. In DNA form, the CDR3 reads TGCGCCAGCAGCTCGGCGAGCTCCTACGAGCAGTACTTC.

This clonotype showed up many times. CDR3 amino acids: CAWSNTNSGGSSYEQYF. The CDR3 DNA follows: TGTGCCTGGAGTAACACAAACTCAGGGGGTAGCTCCTACGAGCAGTACTTC. The chain links TRBV30 to TRBJ2-7; TRBD1 matches 7 bases. Trimming cost V 2 bases and J 0 bases; bases outside gene matches: 13. The CDR3 is 17 residues long. CDR1 and CDR2 (germline): GTSNPN, SVGIG (reference sequence).

In this sample, this clonotype turned up a few times. Since a much larger clone is just one base distant, this may be a read error. The chain couples TRBV28 to TRBJ1-6; TRBD1 is a possible D gene (5 bases). Germline V CDR1 and CDR2: MDHEN, SYDVKM. Trimming took off 6 bases at V and 8 bases at J, with 20 bases between the two ends. The CDR3 runs to 16 residues. CDR3 coding DNA: TGTGCCAGCAGGACGGGGCTGGGGGTCGCTGATTCACCCCTCCACTTT. Residues: CASRTGLGVADSPLHF.

V usage is TRBV28 and J usage is TRBJ1-2; D gene ambiguous. This CDR3 has 16 residues. From germline, CDR1 is MDHEN and CDR2 SYDVKM. Trimming took off 8 bases at V and 2 bases at J, with 21 bases between the two ends. The CDR3 sequence: CASSTFLAGGNYGYTF. The DNA of the CDR3 is TGTGCCAGCTCTACTTTCCTGGCAGGTGGGAACTATGGCTACACCTTC.

This clonotype was seen many times. The V call is TRBV11-2, the J call TRBJ2-1; D unresolved. The CDR3 spans 10 residues. The germline gives CDR1 SGHAT, CDR2 FQNNGV. Trimming pared 5 bases from V and 15 bases from J, leaving 11 bases between. This chain's CDR3 is CASSTTSPFF. In DNA form, the CDR3 reads TGTGCCAGCAGCACTACCTCTCCGTTCTTC. Based on the CDR3 plus reference TRBV11-2 and TRBJ2-1, the full variable domain is EAGVAQSPRYKIIEKRQSVAFWCNPISGHATLYWYQQILGQGPKLLIQFQNNGVVDDSQLPKDRFSAERLKGVDSTLKIQPAKLEDSAVYLCASSTTSPFFGPGTRLTVL.

This clonotype was counted ten times or more. V gene TRBV9 combines with J gene TRBJ2-7; unclear D gene. V dropped 7 bases and J dropped 4 bases, with 6 bases sitting between them. CDR1 SGDLS and CDR2 YYNGEE come from the germline V gene. The CDR3 is 10 amino acids. The CDR3 sequence is CASGMYEQYF. CDR3 sequence (DNA): TGTGCCAGCGGTATGTACGAGCAGTACTTC.

This clonotype was observed a few times. This sequence joins TRBV6-5 and TRBJ2-7; no definite D call. V was pared by 2 bases and J by 0 bases, with 5 bases between. The CDR3 covers 13 residues. Germline-derived CDR1 and CDR2 are MNHEY and SVGAGI. This chain's CDR3 is CASSYDISYEQYF. The CDR3 DNA follows: TGTGCCAGCAGTTACGACATCTCCTACGAGCAGTACTTC.

In its sample, this clonotype was seen many times. The CDR3 bases are TGTGCCAGCAGCTTACGGACGGTGAACACTGAAGCTTTCTTT. Protein product: CASSLRTVNTEAFF. The rearrangement links TRBV3-1 to TRBJ1-1; D ambiguous. Germline V gives CDR1 LGHDT, CDR2 YNNKEL (reference sequence). The ends were cut back, 5 bases at V and 0 bases at J, with 10 bases in the middle. The CDR3 consists of 14 residues.

This clonotype occurred many times. The V and J genes are TRBV20-1 and TRBJ1-1; no firm D call. This CDR3 region has 11 residues. Germline CDR1 is DFQATT and CDR2 is SNEGSKA (reference sequence). CDR3 DNA: TGCAGCACTTGGAGAGTCACTGAAGCTTTCTTT. Translated, it gives CSTWRVTEAFF.

This clonotype was observed many times. This chain connects TRBV7-3 to TRBJ2-2; D is ambiguous. The germline CDR1 and CDR2 sequences are SGHTA and FQGTGA. This CDR3 contains 16 residues. V lost 1 base to trimming and J lost 0 bases, with 9 bases between them. CDR3 sequence reads: CASSLMGRANTGELFF. In DNA form, the CDR3 reads TGTGCCAGCAGCTTAATGGGTAGGGCGAACACCGGGGAGCTGTTTTTT.

This clonotype was detected many times. V is TRBV7-8 and J is TRBJ1-1, with D maybe TRBD1 (5 bases). The length of the CDR3 is 17 residues. Trimming took off 0 bases at V and 5 bases at J, with 19 bases between the two ends. The germline V gene has CDR1 SGHVS and CDR2 FQNEAQ. The CDR3 here is CASSLAGTLTVVTEAFF. The CDR3 region has the DNA TGTGCCAGCAGCTTAGCAGGGACCCTAACCGTTGTGACTGAAGCTTTCTTT.

V gene TRBV10-2 combines with J gene TRBJ1-1; D is uncertain. The length of the CDR3 is 12 residues. From germline, CDR1 is WSHSY and CDR2 SAAADI. Trimming took 8 bases from V and 4 from J, leaving 11 bases between them. Here the CDR3 reads CASRDGSTEAFF. CDR3 sequence (DNA): TGCGCCAGCCGAGATGGTAGCACTGAAGCTTTCTTT.

In this sample, this clonotype turned up a few times. The rearrangement joins TRBV28 to TRBJ1-5; perhaps TRBD1 as D (5 bases). V was shortened by 6 bases and J by 3 bases, with 12 bases between the two germline ends. Germline lookup yields CDR1 MDHEN and CDR2 SYDVKM. This CDR3 region has 14 residues. The CDR3 DNA is TGTGCCAGCAGCCCACGGGGGTACAATCAGCCCCAGCATTTT. It is translated as CASSPRGYNQPQHF.

This clonotype was counted a few times. The chain links TRBV3-1 to TRBJ1-6, with D hard to call. V dropped 6 bases and J dropped 9 bases, with 18 bases sitting between them. Germline V gene data show CDR1 as LGHDT and CDR2 as YNNKEL (reference sequence). The CDR3 is made up of 15 amino acids. CDR3 sequence reads: CASRNPGISGSPLHF. The CDR3 DNA is TGTGCCAGCAGGAACCCCGGGATTTCGGGTTCACCCCTCCACTTT.

Only a few counts were recorded for this clonotype. This chain links TRBV7-2 with TRBJ1-6; 8 bases match TRBD1. V dropped 3 bases and J dropped 7; count of bases not matched to a gene: 5. This CDR3 comprises 15 residues. CDR1 is SGHTA and CDR2 is FQGNSA in the germline V gene. The CDR3 sequence is CASSLNRGNNSPLHF. The CDR3 DNA reads as TGTGCCAGCAGCTTGAACAGGGGGAACAATTCACCCCTCCACTTT. Full variable domain (rest looked up from reference TRBV7-2 and TRBJ1-6): GAGVSQSPSNKVTEKGKDVELRCDPISGHTALYWYRQSLGQGLEFLIYFQGNSAPDKSGLPSDRFSAERTGGSVSTLTIQRTQQEDSAVYLCASSLNRGNNSPLHFGNGTRLTVT.

This clonotype was seen at least ten times. V and J are TRBV30 and TRBJ2-5; tentative D call: TRBD1 (6 bases). Germline assignment: CDR1 GTSNPN and CDR2 SVGIG (reference sequence). The germline V and J ends were trimmed by 6 bases and 8 bases, with 13 bases remaining between them. This CDR3 is built from 11 residues. The CDR3 nucleotides are TGTGCCTGCGAAGGACAGACTACCCAGTACTTC. Translating it yields CACEGQTTQYF. Supplemented by reference TRBV30 and TRBJ2-5, the full variable domain reads SQTIHQWPATLVQPVGSPLSLECTVEGTSNPNLYWYRQAAGRGLQLLFYSVGIGQISSEVPQNLSASRPQDRQFILSSKKLLLSDSGFYLCACEGQTTQYFGPGTRLLVL.

The chain employs TRBV9 and TRBJ2-7, with TRBD1 matching over 8 bases. Looked up from germline, CDR1 is SGDLS and CDR2 is YYNGEE. Germline trimming cut 4 bases from V and 4 bases from J; bases unmatched to any gene: 7. The CDR3 has 14 residues. The CDR3 loop is CASSSGQGRYEQYF. Here the CDR3 DNA reads TGTGCCAGCAGCTCCGGACAGGGCAGGTACGAGCAGTACTTC.

A word on this clonotype: This may come from a read error, since a much larger clone is one base off. The CDR3 DNA reads TGTGCCAGCAGTTTAAAAAGTATCTTCACGGCTTTCTTT. This translates into CASSLKSIFTAFF. The rearrangement uses TRBV28 and TRBJ1-1; no clear D. The CDR3 runs to 13 residues. CDR1 is MDHEN, CDR2 SYDVKM, per germline. Trimming cost V 2 bases and J 11 bases, with 15 bases left between them.

This clonotype occurred a few times. This chain connects TRBV12-3 or TRBV12-4 to TRBJ1-6; perhaps TRBD1 as D (6 bases). Trimming left V 3 bases short and J 10 bases short, with 10 bases between. The CDR3 is 13 amino acids. The CDR3 nucleotides are TGTGCCAGCAGTTTCAAGGGGGTCTCACCCCTCCACTTT. Its translation: CASSFKGVSPLHF.

This clonotype has ten or more counts. The chain joins TRBV5-1 to TRBJ1-1; 10 positions match TRBD1. Per the germline V gene, CDR1 is SGHRS and CDR2 is YFSETQ. J was trimmed by 4 bases and V by 0 bases; bases with no gene match: 9. The CDR3 is made up of 17 amino acids. The CDR3 reads CASSLEGTGASGTEAFF. The CDR3 bases are TGCGCCAGCAGCTTGGAGGGGACAGGGGCGAGTGGCACTGAAGCTTTCTTT.

Ten or more counts support this clonotype. The V gene is TRBV12-3 or TRBV12-4, the J gene TRBJ2-7, with D perhaps matching TRBD2 (5 bases). V shed 3 bases and J shed 7 bases, with 13 bases lying between them. The CDR3 consists of 13 residues. This CDR3 is CASSLGARPEQYF. CDR3 DNA sequence: TGTGCCAGCAGTTTGGGAGCGCGCCCGGAGCAGTACTTC.

The chain is built from TRBV13 and TRBJ2-2; D perhaps matches TRBD1 (5 bases). Trimming left V 6 bases short and J 1 base short, with 12 bases between. The germline CDR1 and CDR2 sequences are PRHDT and FYEKMQ (reference sequence). This CDR3 has 15 amino acids. The CDR3: CASSSMDKNTGELFF. CDR3 DNA sequence: TGTGCCAGCAGTTCAATGGACAAGAACACCGGGGAGCTGTTTTTT.

The CDR3 bases are TGTGCCAGCAGACAGGAGGGGGGACCCGAAGCTTTCTTT. The encoded protein is CASRQEGGPEAFF. The genes are TRBV4-2 and TRBJ1-1; tentatively, D is TRBD1 (6 bases). V lost 6 bases, J lost 8 bases, and 16 bases lay in between. Germline CDR1 and CDR2: LGHNA and YNFKEQ. The CDR3 runs to 13 residues.

The J gene is TRBJ2-7, the V gene TRBV5-5; D not resolved. V lost 4 bases to trimming and J lost 2 bases, with 10 bases between them. The CDR3 length is 13 residues. Per germline, CDR1 SGHKS and CDR2 YYEKEE (reference sequence). The CDR3 DNA reads TGTGCCAGCAGCCCCGCGGAACCCTACGAGCAGTACTTC. Translated: CASSPAEPYEQYF.

In its sample, this clonotype was seen many times. The chain links TRBV27 to TRBJ2-7; 8 bases are a match to TRBD1. Germline assignment: CDR1 MNHEY and CDR2 SMNVEV (reference sequence). The CDR3 loop spans 17 amino acids. V was clipped by 2 bases and J by 0 bases; unmatched bases: 9. The CDR3 is CASSLRGRDRISYEQYF. For the CDR3, the DNA is TGTGCCAGCAGTTTAAGAGGTCGGGACAGGATCTCCTACGAGCAGTACTTC.